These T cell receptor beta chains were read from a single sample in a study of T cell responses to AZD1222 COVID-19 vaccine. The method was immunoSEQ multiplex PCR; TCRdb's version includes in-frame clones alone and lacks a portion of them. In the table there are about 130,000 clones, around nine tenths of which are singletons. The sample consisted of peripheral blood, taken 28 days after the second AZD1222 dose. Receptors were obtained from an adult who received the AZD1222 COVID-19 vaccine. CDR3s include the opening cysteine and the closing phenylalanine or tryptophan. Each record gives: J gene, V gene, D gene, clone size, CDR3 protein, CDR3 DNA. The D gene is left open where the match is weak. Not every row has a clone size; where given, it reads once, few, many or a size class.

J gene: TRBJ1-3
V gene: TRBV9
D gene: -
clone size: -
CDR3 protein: CASSLRLSAGTIYF
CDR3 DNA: TGTGCCAGCAGCCTCCGGCTGTCAGCGGGCACCATATATTTT

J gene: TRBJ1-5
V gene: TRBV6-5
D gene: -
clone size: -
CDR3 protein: CASRTLQGTNQPQHF
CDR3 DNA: TGTGCCAGCAGAACCCTCCAGGGGACCAATCAGCCCCAGCATTTT

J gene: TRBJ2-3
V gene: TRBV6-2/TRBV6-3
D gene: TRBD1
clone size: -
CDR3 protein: CASSYSTKGQGLHTQYF
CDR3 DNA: TGTGCCAGCAGTTACTCGACTAAGGGACAGGGGCTGCATACGCAGTATTTT

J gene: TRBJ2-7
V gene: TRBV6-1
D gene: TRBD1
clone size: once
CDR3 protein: CASSEVGQGGTYEQYF
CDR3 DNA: TGTGCCAGCAGTGAAGTGGGACAGGGGGGGACCTACGAGCAGTACTTC

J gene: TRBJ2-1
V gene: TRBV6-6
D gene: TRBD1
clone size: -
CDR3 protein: CASSAPDRASYNEQFF
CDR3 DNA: TGTGCCAGCAGTGCCCCCGACAGGGCCTCCTACAATGAGCAGTTCTTC

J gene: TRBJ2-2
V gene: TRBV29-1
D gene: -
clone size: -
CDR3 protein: CSVEGTGELFF
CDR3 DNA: TGCAGCGTTGAAGGCACCGGGGAGCTGTTTTTT

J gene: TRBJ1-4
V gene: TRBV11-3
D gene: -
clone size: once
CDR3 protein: CASSSEEYEKLFF
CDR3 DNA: TGTGCCAGCAGCTCAGAGGAATATGAAAAACTGTTTTTT

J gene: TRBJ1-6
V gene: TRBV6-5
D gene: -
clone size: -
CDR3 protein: CASTPGGDPLHF
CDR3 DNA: TGTGCCAGCACCCCTGGGGGCGATCCCCTCCACTTT

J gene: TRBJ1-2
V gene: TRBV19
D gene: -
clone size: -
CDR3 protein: CASSGTTNYGYTF
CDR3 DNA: TGTGCCAGTAGTGGGACAACTAACTATGGCTACACCTTC

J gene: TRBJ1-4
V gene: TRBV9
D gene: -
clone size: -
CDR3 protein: CASSEGEYNEKLFF
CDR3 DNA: TGTGCCAGCAGCGAGGGGGAGTATAATGAAAAACTGTTTTTT

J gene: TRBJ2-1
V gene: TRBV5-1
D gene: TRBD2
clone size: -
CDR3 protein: CASSLGGRGYNEQFF
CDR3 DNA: TGCGCCAGCAGCTTGGGCGGGAGGGGTTACAATGAGCAGTTCTTC

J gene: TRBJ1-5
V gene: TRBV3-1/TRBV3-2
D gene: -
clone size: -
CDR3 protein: CASSQGMNQPQHF
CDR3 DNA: TGTGCCAGCAGTCAGGGAATGAATCAGCCCCAGCATTTT

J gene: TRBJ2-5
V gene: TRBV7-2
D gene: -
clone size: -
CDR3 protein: CASSVGGSLGTQYF
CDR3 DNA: TGTGCCAGCAGCGTGGGTGGTTCACTGGGGACCCAGTACTTC

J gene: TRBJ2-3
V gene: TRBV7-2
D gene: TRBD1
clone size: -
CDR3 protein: CASSTGQEDTQYF
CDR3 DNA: TGTGCCAGCAGCACCGGACAGGAGGATACGCAGTATTTT

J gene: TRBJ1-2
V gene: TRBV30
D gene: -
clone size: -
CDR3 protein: CAWSSTGGGYTF
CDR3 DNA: TGTGCCTGGAGTTCTACAGGAGGCGGCTACACCTTC

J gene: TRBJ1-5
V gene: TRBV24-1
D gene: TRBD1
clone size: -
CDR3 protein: CATSAPGQINQPQHF
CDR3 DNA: TGTGCCACCAGTGCCCCGGGACAGATTAATCAGCCCCAGCATTTT

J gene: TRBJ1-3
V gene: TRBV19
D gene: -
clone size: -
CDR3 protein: CASSTPRSGNTIYF
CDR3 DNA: TGTGCCAGTAGTACGCCCCGCTCTGGAAACACCATATATTTT

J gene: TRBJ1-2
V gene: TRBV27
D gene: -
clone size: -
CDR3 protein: CASLEQGYGYTF
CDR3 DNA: TGTGCCAGCTTGGAACAGGGCTATGGCTACACCTTC

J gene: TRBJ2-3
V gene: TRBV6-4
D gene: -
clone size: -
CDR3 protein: CASSEGGPPDTQYF
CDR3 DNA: TGTGCCAGCAGTGAGGGGGGGCCCCCAGATACGCAGTATTTT

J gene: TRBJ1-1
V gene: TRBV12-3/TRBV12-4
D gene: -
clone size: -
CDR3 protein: CASSLAGNTEAFF
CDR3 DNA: TGTGCCAGCAGTTTAGCAGGGAACACTGAAGCTTTCTTT

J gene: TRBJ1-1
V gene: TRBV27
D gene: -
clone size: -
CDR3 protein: CASSPNRLNTEAFF
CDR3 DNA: TGTGCCAGCAGTCCGAATCGTCTGAATACTGAAGCTTTCTTT

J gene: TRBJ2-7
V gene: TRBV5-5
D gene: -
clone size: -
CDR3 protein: CASSLGGHEQYF
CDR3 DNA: TGTGCCAGCAGCTTGGGCGGCCACGAGCAGTACTTC

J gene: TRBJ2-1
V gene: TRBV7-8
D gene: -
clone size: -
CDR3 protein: CASSLGGHNEQFF
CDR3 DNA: TGTGCCAGCAGCTTAGGAGGGCACAATGAGCAGTTCTTC

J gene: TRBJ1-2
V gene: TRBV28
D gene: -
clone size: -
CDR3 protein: CASSTSGTSNYGYTF
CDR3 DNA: TGTGCCAGCAGTACATCCGGGACATCTAACTATGGCTACACCTTC

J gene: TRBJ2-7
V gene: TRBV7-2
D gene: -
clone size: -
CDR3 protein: CASSTGPNPYEQYF
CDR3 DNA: TGTGCCAGCAGCACGGGACCCAATCCCTACGAGCAGTACTTC

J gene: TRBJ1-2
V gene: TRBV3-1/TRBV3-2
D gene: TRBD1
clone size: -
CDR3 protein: CASSQETGTNYGYTF
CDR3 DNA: TGTGCCAGCAGCCAAGAGACAGGGACTAACTATGGCTACACCTTC

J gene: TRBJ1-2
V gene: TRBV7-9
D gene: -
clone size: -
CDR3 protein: CASTEGRRPNYGYTF
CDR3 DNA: TGTGCCAGCACCGAAGGGCGGAGGCCCAACTATGGCTACACCTTC

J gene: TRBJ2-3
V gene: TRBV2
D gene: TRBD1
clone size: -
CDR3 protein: CANTPTGAARDTQYF
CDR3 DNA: TGTGCCAACACCCCGACAGGGGCCGCAAGAGATACGCAGTATTTT

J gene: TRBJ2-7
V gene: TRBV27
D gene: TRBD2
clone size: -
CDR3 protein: CASSLSAPFGGNSYEQYF
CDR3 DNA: TGTGCCAGCAGTTTATCCGCCCCTTTCGGGGGGAACTCCTACGAGCAGTACTTC

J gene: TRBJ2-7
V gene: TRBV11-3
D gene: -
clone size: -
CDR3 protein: CASSQVSGLEQYF
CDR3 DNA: TGTGCCAGCAGCCAGGTTTCGGGGCTCGAGCAGTACTTC

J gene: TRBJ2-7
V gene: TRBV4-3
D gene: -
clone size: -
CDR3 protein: CASSQDQASRFTYEQYF
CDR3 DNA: TGCGCCAGCAGCCAAGATCAGGCCAGCCGATTCACCTACGAGCAGTACTTC

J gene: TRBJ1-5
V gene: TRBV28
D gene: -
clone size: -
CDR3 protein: CASSLGGSNQPQHF
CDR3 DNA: TGTGCCAGCAGTTTAGGGGGGAGTAATCAGCCCCAGCATTTT

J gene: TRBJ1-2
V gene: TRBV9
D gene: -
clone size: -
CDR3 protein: CASSVDGPGRRGYTF
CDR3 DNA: TGTGCCAGCAGCGTAGACGGGCCCGGGAGGAGAGGCTACACCTTC

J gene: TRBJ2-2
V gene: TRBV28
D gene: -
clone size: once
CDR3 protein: CASTDWLVDTGELFF
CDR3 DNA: TGTGCCAGCACCGACTGGCTAGTCGACACCGGGGAGCTGTTTTTT

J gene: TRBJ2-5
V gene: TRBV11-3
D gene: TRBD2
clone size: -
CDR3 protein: CASSPTSGGGGETQYF
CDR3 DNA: TGTGCCAGCAGCCCAACTAGCGGGGGGGGAGGAGAGACCCAGTACTTC

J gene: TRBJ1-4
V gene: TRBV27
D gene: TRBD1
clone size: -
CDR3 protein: CASSLYGGGQPVVEKLFF
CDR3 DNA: TGTGCCAGCAGTTTATATGGGGGGGGACAGCCCGTTGTGGAAAAACTGTTTTTT

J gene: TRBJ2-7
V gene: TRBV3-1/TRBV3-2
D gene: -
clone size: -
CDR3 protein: CASSQMGNSYEQYF
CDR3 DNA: TGTGCCAGCAGCCAGATGGGGAACTCCTACGAGCAGTACTTC

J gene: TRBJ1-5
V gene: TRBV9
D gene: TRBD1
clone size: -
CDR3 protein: CASSRGTGTGGQPQHF
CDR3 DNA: TGTGCCAGCAGCCGTGGGACCGGGACAGGGGGTCAGCCCCAGCATTTT

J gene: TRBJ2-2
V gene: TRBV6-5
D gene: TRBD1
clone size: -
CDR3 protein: CASSPPGQAHGELFF
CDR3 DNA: TGTGCCAGCAGTCCTCCGGGACAGGCCCACGGGGAGCTGTTTTTT

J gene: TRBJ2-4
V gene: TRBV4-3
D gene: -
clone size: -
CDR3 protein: CASSQEVRLQNIQYF
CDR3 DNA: TGCGCCAGCAGCCAAGAGGTCAGGCTGCAAAACATTCAGTACTTC

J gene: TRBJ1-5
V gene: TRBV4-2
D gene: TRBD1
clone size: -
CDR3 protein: CASSQSTGGDFNQPQHF
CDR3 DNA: TGTGCCAGCAGCCAATCGACAGGGGGGGACTTCAATCAGCCCCAGCATTTT

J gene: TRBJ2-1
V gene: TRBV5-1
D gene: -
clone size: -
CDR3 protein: CASSQDTSPYNEQFF
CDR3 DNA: TGCGCCAGCAGCCAAGACACCTCTCCCTACAATGAGCAGTTCTTC

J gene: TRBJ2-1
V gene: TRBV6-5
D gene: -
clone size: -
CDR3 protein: CASSRPYNEQFF
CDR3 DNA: TGTGCCAGCAGCAGACCTTACAATGAGCAGTTCTTC

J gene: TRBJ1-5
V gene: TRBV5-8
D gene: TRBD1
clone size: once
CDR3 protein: CASSLPGTGLKPQHF
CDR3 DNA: TGTGCCAGCAGCTTGCCCGGGACAGGGCTAAAGCCCCAGCATTTT

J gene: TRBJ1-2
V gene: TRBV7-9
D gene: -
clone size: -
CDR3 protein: CASSRDPSGGYTF
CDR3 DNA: TGTGCCAGCAGCCGGGATCCTTCCGGCGGCTACACCTTC

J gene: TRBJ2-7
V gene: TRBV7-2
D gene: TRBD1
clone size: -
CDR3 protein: CASSFRDRDDEQYF
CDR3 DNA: TGTGCCAGCAGCTTCCGGGACAGGGATGACGAGCAGTACTTC

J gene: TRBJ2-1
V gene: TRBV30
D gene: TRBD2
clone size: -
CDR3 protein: CAWMPGLAGASEQFF
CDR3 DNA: TGTGCCTGGATGCCCGGACTAGCGGGAGCCAGTGAGCAGTTCTTC

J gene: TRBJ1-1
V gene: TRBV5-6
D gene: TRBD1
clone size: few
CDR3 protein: CASSLDQGEGTEAFF
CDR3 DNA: TGTGCCAGCAGCTTGGATCAGGGGGAGGGCACTGAAGCTTTCTTT

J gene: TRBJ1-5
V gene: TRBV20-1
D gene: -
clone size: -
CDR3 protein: CSASSGASQPQHF
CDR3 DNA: TGCAGTGCTAGTAGTGGGGCATCCCAGCCCCAGCATTTT

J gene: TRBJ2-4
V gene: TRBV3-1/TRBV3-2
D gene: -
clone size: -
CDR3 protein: CASSQGGQLANIQYF
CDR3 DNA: TGTGCCAGCAGCCAAGGGGGACAGCTAGCGAACATTCAGTACTTC

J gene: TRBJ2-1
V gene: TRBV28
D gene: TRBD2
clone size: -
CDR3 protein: CASSFTGGAHNEQFF
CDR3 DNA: TGTGCCAGCAGTTTTACGGGAGGGGCACACAATGAGCAGTTCTTC